The 29 T cell receptor beta chains below all came from one sample that was sequenced in a study of identical twins. TCRdb itself ran the 5' RACE reads through MiXCR, one entry per CDR3 protein. The sample has around 490,000 distinct CDR3 sequences, 13% to 15% seen once. The same sample was also used in a study of yellow fever vaccine responses in identical twins.

Sequencing used CD4+ T cells sorted from blood. Receptors originate from a woman between 18 and 30 years old in good health.

The chain is built from TRBV29-1 and TRBJ2-3; 9 bases align to TRBD1. There are 14 residues in the CDR3. V was clipped by 7 bases and J by 1 base; unmatched bases: 6. The germline CDR1 and CDR2 sequences are SQVTM and ANQGSEA. The DNA of the CDR3 is TGCAGCGCCCTAGACAGGGGGGGCACAGATACGCAGTATTTT. Translation gives CSALDRGGTDTQYF.

This chain links TRBV27 with TRBJ2-1; 10 nucleotides agree with TRBD2. J was trimmed by 7 bases and V by 2 bases; bases with no gene match: 14. The CDR3 consists of 18 residues. The germline V gene encodes CDR1 MNHEY and CDR2 SMNVEV (reference sequence). DNA for the CDR3: TGTGCCAGCAGTTTACGAGTTCTAGCGGGGGATACCCGGAATGAGCAGTTCTTC. This codes for CASSLRVLAGDTRNEQFF.

This clonotype was counted ten times or more. The rearrangement joins TRBV3-1 to TRBJ1-1; no firm D call. Germline V CDR1 and CDR2: LGHDT, YNNKEL (reference sequence). This CDR3 has 12 residues. Trimming removed 1 base at V and 0 bases at J, with 0 bases between. The CDR3, as DNA: TGTGCCAGCAGCCAAGTGAACACTGAAGCTTTCTTT. Translated, it gives CASSQVNTEAFF. The complete variable domain, with remaining parts taken from reference TRBV3-1 and TRBJ1-1, reads DTAVSQTPKYLVTQMGNDKSIKCEQNLGHDTMYWYKQDSKKFLKIMFSYNNKELIINETVPNRFSPKSPDKAHLNLHINSLELGDSAVYFCASSQVNTEAFFGQGTRLTVV.

This clonotype was seen only a few times. The chain links TRBV5-1 to TRBJ2-1; 8 positions agree with TRBD1. The CDR3 spans 14 residues. V dropped 1 base and J dropped 6; count of bases not matched to a gene: 3. The germline V gene encodes CDR1 SGHRS and CDR2 YFSETQ. Here the CDR3 reads CASSLLGQVNEQFF. CDR3 coding DNA: TGCGCCAGCAGCTTGTTGGGACAGGTCAATGAGCAGTTCTTC.

This clonotype was seen more than once but under ten times. The chain joins TRBV7-2 to TRBJ2-1, with D maybe TRBD1 (5 bases). Germline V lookup: CDR1 SGHTA, CDR2 FQGNSA. The CDR3 has 15 residues. V lost 2 bases to trimming and J lost 4 bases, with 12 bases between them. The DNA of the CDR3 is TGTGCCAGCAGCTTAAATCAGGGCGAGTACAATGAGCAGTTCTTC. Translation gives CASSLNQGEYNEQFF.

This chain uses TRBV5-1 with TRBJ2-3; 9 bases align to TRBD1. Germline CDR1 reads SGHRS; CDR2 reads YFSETQ. This CDR3 comprises 14 residues. Trimming cost V 4 bases and J 5 bases; bases outside gene matches: 5. CDR3 in amino acids: CASSADRGKDTQYF. The DNA for the CDR3 is TGCGCCAGCAGCGCTGACAGGGGGAAAGATACGCAGTATTTT.

The chain combines TRBV28 with TRBJ2-1; D remains ambiguous. Germline V gene lookup returns CDR1 MDHEN and CDR2 SYDVKM. V shed 6 bases and J shed 0 bases, with 12 bases lying between them. The CDR3 sequence is 15 residues long. The CDR3 DNA sequence: TGTGCCAGCAGCTCTCCTAGTAACTCCTACAATGAGCAGTTCTTC. It encodes CASSSPSNSYNEQFF.

This clonotype came up many times. V gene TRBV20-1 combines with J gene TRBJ2-3, with TRBD2 matching 9 bases. In germline, CDR1 is DFQATT, CDR2 SNEGSKA (reference sequence). This CDR3 contains 16 residues. V dropped 0 bases and J dropped 6; count of bases not matched to a gene: 10. The CDR3 spells CSARDYLAGTGDTQYF. The DNA of the CDR3 is TGCAGTGCTAGAGATTACCTAGCGGGGACGGGGGATACGCAGTATTTT.

The chain has TRBV5-6 and TRBJ2-1, with unresolved D. This CDR3 is built from 12 residues. V was clipped by 4 bases and J by 9 bases, with 11 bases between them. Germline CDR1 and CDR2: SGHDT and YYEEEE. CDR3 DNA sequence: TGTGCCAGCAGCACCCCGGTGGGTGAGCAGTTCTTC. The encoded protein is CASSTPVGEQFF. Full variable domain (missing parts from reference TRBV5-6 and TRBJ2-1): DAGVTQSPTHLIKTRGQQVTLRCSPKSGHDTVSWYQQALGQGPQFIFQYYEEEERQRGNFPDRFSGHQFPNYSSELNVNALLLGDSALYLCASSTPVGEQFFGPGTRLTVL.

V is TRBV12-3 or TRBV12-4 and J is TRBJ2-1, with D unclear. V lost 3 bases and J 7 bases, leaving 7 bases between the germline ends. The CDR3 has 12 amino acids. The CDR3: CASSFLDNEQFF. The CDR3 DNA is TGTGCCAGCAGTTTTTTGGATAATGAGCAGTTCTTC.

The chain employs TRBV5-1 and TRBJ2-1, with 7 bases lining up with TRBD1. V gave up 4 bases and J gave up 9 bases; unmatched junction bases: 4. The CDR3 has 12 residues. Germline values: CDR1 SGHRS, CDR2 YFSETQ. CDR3 DNA sequence: TGCGCCAGCAGCGCGCAGGGGGTTGAGCAGTTCTTC. Protein sequence: CASSAQGVEQFF.

This clonotype appeared a few times. The chain is built from TRBV12-3 or TRBV12-4 and TRBJ2-7, with 7 positions matching TRBD1. CDR3 length equals 15 residues. After removal of 3 bases from V and 2 bases from J, the junction contained 7 bases not matched to a gene. For the CDR3, the DNA is TGTGCCAGCAGTTTCGGCAGGGGGACCACCTACGAGCAGTACTTC. Its protein product is CASSFGRGTTYEQYF.

The V gene is TRBV20-1, the J gene TRBJ2-3; 9 bases line up with TRBD2. V lost 7 bases to trimming and J lost 5 bases; unmatched junction nucleotides: 10. The CDR3 consists of 14 residues. Per the germline V gene, CDR1 is DFQATT and CDR2 is SNEGSKA (reference sequence). The CDR3 DNA reads as TGCAGTGGGGTGGCGGGGGGGCCGAGAGATACGCAGTATTTT. It codes for CSGVAGGPRDTQYF.

Here the CDR3 DNA reads TGTGCCAGCAGCATAGGGGGTACTAGCGGGAGCCCTAGGTACAATGAGCAGTTCTTC. The encoded protein is CASSIGGTSGSPRYNEQFF. This chain connects TRBV11-2 to TRBJ2-1, with 11 bases identical to TRBD2. Trimming at V came to 5 bases and at J to 4 bases, leaving 16 bases not matched to a gene. The CDR3 loop spans 19 amino acids. Germline V CDR1 and CDR2: SGHAT, FQNNGV.

V usage is TRBV15 and J usage is TRBJ2-1; the D gene could be TRBD1 or TRBD2 (7 bases each). This CDR3 has 14 amino acids. Germline CDR1 is LNHNV and CDR2 is YYDKDF (reference sequence). Trimming removed 3 bases from V and 8 bases from J, with 14 bases in between. DNA for the CDR3: TGTGCCACCAGCAGTCAGGGGGGGATAGATGAGCAGTTCTTC. Translating gives CATSSQGGIDEQFF.

The gene calls are TRBV20-1 and TRBJ2-1, with 10 bases fitting TRBD2. The CDR3 spans 15 residues. Per the germline V gene, CDR1 is DFQATT and CDR2 is SNEGSKA (reference sequence). The V and J ends lost 2 bases and 5 bases, in that order; junction bases with no gene match: 6. CDR3 DNA: TGCAGTGCTAGACTAGCGGGAGATTTCCACAATGAGCAGTTCTTC. This gives the protein CSARLAGDFHNEQFF.

This clonotype occurred a few times. The chain links TRBV7-2 to TRBJ2-7; D is unclear. The CDR3 runs 14 residues. The V gene's germline CDR1 is SGHTA and CDR2 FQGNSA. Trimming stripped 1 base from V and 4 bases from J, with 11 bases between. The CDR3: CASSLGPDEYEQYV. The CDR3, as DNA: TGTGCCAGCAGCTTAGGTCCAGACGAGTACGAGCAGTACGTC.

This clonotype was seen a handful of times. V usage is TRBV20-1 and J usage is TRBJ2-1; 7 nucleotides agree with TRBD2. Germline-derived CDR1 and CDR2 are DFQATT and SNEGSKA (reference sequence). The V segment lost 3 bases and the J segment 5 bases; nucleotides outside the gene matches: 7. The CDR3 runs 14 residues. The CDR3 region is CSASRSSGHNEQFF. As DNA, the CDR3 is TGCAGTGCTAGTAGATCTAGCGGACACAATGAGCAGTTCTTC.

V usage is TRBV27 and J usage is TRBJ2-7; D tentatively fits TRBD1 or TRBD2 (5 bases each). V lost 5 bases to trimming and J lost 2 bases, with 13 bases between them. This CDR3 is 14 amino acids long. Germline V gives CDR1 MNHEY, CDR2 SMNVEV (reference sequence). CDR3 loop: CASSIRDGAYEQYF. CDR3 DNA: TGTGCCAGCAGTATCCGGGACGGAGCCTACGAGCAGTACTTC.

The chain carries TRBV7-3 and TRBJ2-1; TRBD2 matches at 12 bases. V was pared by 3 bases and J by 8 bases, with 8 bases of the junction left unmatched. The CDR3 length is 16 residues. The V gene's germline CDR1 is SGHTA and CDR2 FQGTGA. The CDR3 DNA sequence: TGTGCCAGCAGCTTCGCGACTAGCGGGAGCAAAGATGAGCAGTTCTTC. Its translation is CASSFATSGSKDEQFF.

This clonotype was counted only a few times. The chain employs TRBV10-3 and TRBJ1-6; TRBD1 matches at 10 bases. The junction had 6 bases not matched to a gene; V was cut back by 7 bases and J by 9 bases. Germline CDR1 ENHRY, CDR2 SYGVKD. The CDR3 loop spans 14 amino acids. CDR3 sequence: CAITRGQGVSPLHF. CDR3 DNA sequence: TGTGCCATCACCCGAGGACAGGGGGTTTCACCCCTCCACTTT.

This clonotype was detected only a few times. The chain carries TRBV28 and TRBJ2-7; TRBD1 aligns across 8 bases. The CDR3 runs to 15 residues. The V and J ends lost 3 bases and 1 base, in that order; junction bases with no gene match: 5. Germline CDR1 is MDHEN and CDR2 is SYDVKM. CDR3 nucleotides: TGTGCCAGCAGTTTTAGACAGGGGATTTCCTACGAGCAGTACGTC. It specifies CASSFRQGISYEQYV.

The chain couples TRBV12-3 or TRBV12-4 to TRBJ2-4; 7 bases are shared with TRBD1. With V trimmed by 9 bases and J by 0 bases, 8 bases remained unmatched. The CDR3 is 15 residues long. DNA for the CDR3: TGTGCCAGTTGGACAGGATGGGGAGCCAAAAACATTCAGTACTTC. This codes for CASWTGWGAKNIQYF.

This clonotype was seen more than once but under ten times. The chain couples TRBV5-1 to TRBJ2-7; 9 bases are shared with TRBD1. The V gene end was trimmed by 0 bases and the J gene end by 3 bases; junction bases not matched to a gene: 13. The CDR3 length is 18 residues. Germline CDR1 SGHRS, CDR2 YFSETQ. The CDR3, as DNA: TGCGCCAGCAGCTTGGCCAATGCCGGGACAGGGAACTTCTACGAGCAGTACTTC. This gives the protein CASSLANAGTGNFYEQYF. Together with reference TRBV5-1 and TRBJ2-7, the CDR3 gives the full variable domain: KAGVTQTPRYLIKTRGQQVTLSCSPISGHRSVSWYQQTPGQGLQFLFEYFSETQRNKGNFPGRFSGRQFSNSRSEMNVSTLELGDSALYLCASSLANAGTGNFYEQYFGPGTRLTVT.

As for this clonotype: This sequence may be a read error, since a much larger clone differs from it by one base. This chain links TRBV12-3 or TRBV12-4 with TRBJ2-1; no firm D call. This CDR3 comprises 15 residues. The CDR3 DNA reads TGCGCCAGCAGTGAGTTAGGGAAAGGGCTCAATGAGCAGTTCTTC. It specifies CASSELGKGLNEQFF.

CDR3 region: CASSYYRTGVQETQYF. The CDR3 bases are TGCGCCAGCAGCTATTATCGGACGGGGGTCCAAGAGACCCAGTACTTC. The V gene is TRBV5-1, the J gene TRBJ2-5; possible D gene TRBD2, 6 bases. CDR1 is SGHRS, CDR2 YFSETQ, per germline. This CDR3 has 16 residues. The V end was cut by 3 bases, the J end by 1 base, with 16 bases between.

CDR3 amino acids: CASSLETSGSTDTQYF. CDR3 in DNA: TGTGCCAGCAGCTTAGAAACTAGCGGGAGCACAGATACGCAGTATTTT. The gene calls are TRBV7-9 and TRBJ2-3; 9 bases map to TRBD2. The length of the CDR3 is 16 residues. Germline CDR1 and CDR2: SEHNR and FQNEAQ (reference sequence). The V segment lost 1 base and the J segment 0 bases; nucleotides outside the gene matches: 2.

This clonotype has more than one count but fewer than ten. The chain uses TRBV7-2 and TRBJ2-3, with no clear D. Looked up from germline, CDR1 is SGHTA and CDR2 is FQGNSA. This CDR3 has 16 amino acids. V was pared by 1 base and J by 0 bases, with 11 bases between. CDR3 nucleotides: TGTGCCAGCAGCTTAGGGCTCAATCCGAGCACAGATACGCAGTATTTT. Encoded protein: CASSLGLNPSTDTQYF.

The chain links TRBV12-3 or TRBV12-4 to TRBJ2-1; 8 nucleotides match TRBD2. This CDR3 is built from 15 residues. V was pared by 3 bases and J by 7 bases, with 8 bases of the junction left unmatched. CDR3 bases: TGTGCCAGCAGTTTCGGGAGGGGAGGAACGAATGAGCAGTTCTTC. This sequence encodes CASSFGRGGTNEQFF.